Below are 22 T cell receptor beta chains sequenced from a single sample in a study of T cell responses to AZD1222 COVID-19 vaccine. Produced via immunoSEQ multiplex PCR; TCRdb's table is partial and in-frame only. This repertoire shows over 150,000 clones, around nine tenths found once; its top ten account for 1.5%. The material sequenced was peripheral blood, taken on day 0 of AZD1222 vaccination. These receptors were obtained from an adult in good health.

V is TRBV9 and J is TRBJ1-6; no reliable D call. V was cut by 3 bases and J by 7 bases, with 8 bases left in between. Germline-derived CDR1 and CDR2 are SGDLS and YYNGEE. CDR3 length equals 13 residues. The CDR3 DNA sequence: TGTGCCAGCAGCGCCGTGGAAAATTCACCCCTCCACTTT. Its translation: CASSAVENSPLHF.

This chain links TRBV29-1 with TRBJ2-7; 12 nucleotides align to TRBD1. Germline V gives CDR1 SQVTM, CDR2 ANQGSEA. This CDR3 region has 12 residues. The trim removed 7 bases at V and 5 bases at J, leaving 3 bases unmatched. CDR3 nucleotide sequence: TGCAGCGCGGGACAGGGGGCCCACGAGCAGTACTTC. This codes for CSAGQGAHEQYF.

This rearrangement joins TRBV5-6 to TRBJ1-2; 12 bases are a match to TRBD1. Germline loops: CDR1 SGHDT, CDR2 YYEEEE. The junction had 3 bases not matched to a gene; V was cut back by 4 bases and J by 8 bases. This CDR3 has 13 amino acids. DNA for the CDR3: TGTGCCAGCAGCCCCGGGACAGGGGGCGGCTACACCTTC. Translation: CASSPGTGGGYTF.

The chain joins TRBV2 to TRBJ2-7; 9 nucleotides align to TRBD1. Germline trimming cut 0 bases from V and 5 bases from J; bases unmatched to any gene: 8. The CDR3 is 16 residues long. Germline CDR1 reads SNHLY; CDR2 reads FYNNEI. The CDR3 DNA reads as TGTGCCAGCAGTGAAGCGCTTGGGACAGGGAGCGACGAGCAGTACTTC. It codes for CASSEALGTGSDEQYF.

The V and J genes are TRBV13 and TRBJ1-5, with TRBD1 matching 7 bases. The J segment lost 1 base and the V segment lost 8 bases, leaving 5 bases of the junction unmatched. The CDR3 has 14 residues. Germline CDR1 reads PRHDT; CDR2 reads FYEKMQ (reference sequence). CDR3 sequence reads: CASARDRSNQPQHF. In DNA form, the CDR3 reads TGTGCCAGCGCCCGGGACAGAAGCAATCAGCCCCAGCATTTT.

The gene calls are TRBV6-2 or TRBV6-3 and TRBJ1-1; D not resolved. The ends were cut back, 5 bases at V and 3 bases at J, with 7 bases in the middle. In germline, CDR1 is MNHEY, CDR2 SVGEGT. This CDR3 has 12 amino acids. The CDR3 loop reads CASSLADTEAFF. The CDR3 DNA reads TGTGCCAGCAGTCTAGCCGACACTGAAGCTTTCTTT.

The chain uses TRBV7-2 and TRBJ2-3, with 8 bases aligning to TRBD2. Germline loops: CDR1 SGHTA, CDR2 FQGNSA. Trimming removed 0 bases from V and 5 bases from J; junction bases left unmatched: 10. The length of the CDR3 is 17 residues. CDR3 amino acids: CASSLAGAGGRQDTQYF. The DNA for the CDR3 is TGTGCCAGCAGCTTAGCTGGGGCGGGGGGCCGTCAAGATACGCAGTATTTT.

This chain joins TRBV12-3 or TRBV12-4 and TRBJ2-3, with D tentatively TRBD2 (6 bases). The CDR3 is 13 amino acids. Trimming shortened V by 6 bases and J by 7 bases, and 14 bases separated the two germline ends. The DNA for the CDR3 is TGTGCCAGCAGATCCCTGGGACTCAATACGCAGTATTTT. Translating gives CASRSLGLNTQYF.

The chain couples TRBV7-9 to TRBJ1-1; the D is unclear. V was cut by 5 bases and J by 9 bases, with 10 bases left in between. Germline V lookup: CDR1 SEHNR, CDR2 FQNEAQ (reference sequence). The CDR3 has 11 residues. CDR3 sequence (DNA): TGTGCCAGCAGCCTCGACGTACAAGCTTTCTTT. This gives the protein CASSLDVQAFF. The full variable domain, its missing parts supplied by reference TRBV7-9 and TRBJ1-1, is DTGVSQNPRHKITKRGQNVTFRCDPISEHNRLYWYRQTLGQGPEFLTYFQNEAQLEKSRLLSDRFSAERPKGSFSTLEIQRTEQGDSAMYLCASSLDVQAFFGQGTRLTVV.

For this clone: This sample includes further DNA sequences coding for the same CDR3. The chain links TRBV28 to TRBJ1-2; D call uncertain. The V gene lost 6 bases and the J gene lost 3 bases, with 5 bases spanning the gap. Per germline, CDR1 MDHEN and CDR2 SYDVKM. This CDR3 is built from 11 residues. CDR3 DNA: TGTGCCAGCAGGGAAGACTATGGCTACACCTTC. Encoded protein: CASREDYGYTF.

This clone was seen more than once but under ten times. The chain carries TRBV2 and TRBJ1-1; maybe TRBD1 (5 bases). CDR1 and CDR2 (germline): SNHLY, FYNNEI. Trimming removed 3 bases at V and 0 bases at J, with 17 bases between. This CDR3 contains 17 residues. The CDR3 here is CASSDYMTGTMNTEAFF. The CDR3 DNA follows: TGTGCCAGCAGTGACTACATGACGGGGACCATGAACACTGAAGCTTTCTTT.

V usage is TRBV12-3 or TRBV12-4 and J usage is TRBJ2-3; no clear D. The ends were cut back, 3 bases at V and 9 bases at J, with 10 bases in the middle. The CDR3 is 12 residues long. Here the CDR3 reads CASSLSVRTQYF. CDR3 sequence (DNA): TGTGCCAGCAGTTTGTCGGTTCGGACGCAGTATTTT.

The rearrangement joins TRBV28 to TRBJ1-1; D perhaps matches TRBD1 (6 bases). The ends were cut back, 4 bases at V and 1 base at J, with 16 bases in the middle. Per the germline V gene, CDR1 is MDHEN and CDR2 is SYDVKM. This CDR3 spans 16 amino acids. This chain's CDR3 is CASSSTPGVGNTEAFF. In DNA form, the CDR3 reads TGTGCCAGCAGTTCTACCCCAGGGGTCGGGAACACTGAAGCTTTCTTT. Together with reference TRBV28 and TRBJ1-1, the CDR3 gives the full variable domain: DVKVTQSSRYLVKRTGEKVFLECVQDMDHENMFWYRQDPGLGLRLIYFSYDVKMKEKGDIPEGYSVSREKKERFSLILESASTNQTSMYLCASSSTPGVGNTEAFFGQGTRLTVV.

The chain recombines TRBV24-1 with TRBJ2-3, with 9 bases aligning to TRBD1. CDR3 length equals 16 residues. Per germline, CDR1 KGHDR and CDR2 SFDVKD. The V gene end was trimmed by 3 bases and the J gene end by 2 bases; junction bases not matched to a gene: 5. The CDR3 here is CATSDPGTGTTDTQYF. The CDR3 DNA is TGTGCCACCAGTGATCCCGGGACAGGGACCACAGATACGCAGTATTTT.

V usage is TRBV19 and J usage is TRBJ1-5, with 12 bases lining up with TRBD1. This CDR3 has 16 residues. The germline V gene has CDR1 LNHDA and CDR2 SQIVND (reference sequence). The trim removed 5 bases at V and 6 bases at J, leaving 8 bases unmatched. The CDR3 region is CASSPRDRGRIQPQHF. CDR3 sequence (DNA): TGTGCCAGTAGTCCCCGGGACAGGGGGCGGATTCAGCCCCAGCATTTT.

The chain links TRBV7-6 to TRBJ1-5; D remains ambiguous. With 5 bases removed from V and 1 base from J, the gap between germline ends came to 9 bases. The germline V gene has CDR1 SGHVS and CDR2 FNYEAQ. The CDR3 length is 14 residues. The CDR3 bases are TGTGCCAGCAGCAAAGAATTAAGCAATCAGCCCCAGCATTTT. Protein: CASSKELSNQPQHF.

CDR3 amino acids: CASSLSTENQPQHF. CDR3 DNA sequence: TGTGCCAGCAGTTTATCGACAGAGAATCAGCCCCAGCATTTT. The chain is built from TRBV28 and TRBJ1-5; a possible D gene is TRBD1 (5 bases). The CDR3 has 14 amino acids. Germline V CDR1 and CDR2: MDHEN, SYDVKM. V was cut by 1 base and J by 4 bases, with 8 bases left in between.

This clone was counted once. The chain combines TRBV7-3 with TRBJ1-2; D is unclear. Trimming removed 2 bases from V and 7 bases from J, with 14 bases in between. Germline values: CDR1 SGHTA, CDR2 FQGTGA. The CDR3 runs to 14 residues. CDR3 sequence reads: CASSLDGNYGGYTF. CDR3 sequence (DNA): TGTGCCAGCAGCTTAGATGGCAACTATGGTGGCTACACCTTC.

The V call is TRBV5-6, the J call TRBJ2-3; 7 bases agree with TRBD2. Trimming removed 0 bases from V and 1 base from J; junction bases left unmatched: 2. Germline lookup yields CDR1 SGHDT and CDR2 YYEEEE. This CDR3 region has 15 residues. In nucleotides, the CDR3 is TGTGCCAGCAGCTTGGGACTAGCCCGCACAGATACGCAGTATTTT. Protein sequence: CASSLGLARTDTQYF.

This clone is a singleton in its sample. This chain joins TRBV30 and TRBJ1-4; 10 positions agree with TRBD1. The germline V gene has CDR1 GTSNPN and CDR2 SVGIG (reference sequence). The junction had 3 bases not matched to a gene; V was cut back by 2 bases and J by 6 bases. The CDR3 totals 14 residues. CDR3 nucleotides: TGTGCCTGGAGTTGGGGGACAGGGGATGAAAAACTGTTTTTT. Translation gives CAWSWGTGDEKLFF.

The sample holds one count of this clone. The V call is TRBV5-6, the J call TRBJ2-7, with a tentative D call TRBD2 (6 bases). V was clipped by 6 bases and J by 3 bases, with 22 bases between them. The CDR3 runs 16 residues. Germline V gene data show CDR1 as SGHDT and CDR2 as YYEEEE. CDR3 sequence: CASTGGTIRGNYEQYF. CDR3 nucleotide sequence: TGTGCCAGCACCGGCGGGACCATTCGGGGCAACTACGAGCAGTACTTC. The full variable domain, with the rest looked up from reference TRBV5-6 and TRBJ2-7, is DAGVTQSPTHLIKTRGQQVTLRCSPKSGHDTVSWYQQALGQGPQFIFQYYEEEERQRGNFPDRFSGHQFPNYSSELNVNALLLGDSALYLCASTGGTIRGNYEQYFGPGTRLTVT.

J is TRBJ1-2 and V is TRBV29-1; 9 bases line up with TRBD1. Per the germline V gene, CDR1 is SQVTM and CDR2 is ANQGSEA. CDR3 size: 14 residues. The V segment lost 1 base and the J segment 4 bases; nucleotides outside the gene matches: 4. The CDR3 region has the DNA TGCAGCGTTGAAGGGGACAGGGTTGGCTATGGCTACACCTTC. Translating gives CSVEGDRVGYGYTF.